A single sample is the source of the 16 T cell receptor beta chains below, sequenced in a study of tumor-infiltrating T cells and Merkel cell polyomavirus. The overall study: CD8+ T cells recognized the Merkel cell polyomavirus KLL epitope.

Profiling relied on immunoSEQ multiplex PCR, and the TCRdb table lists in-frame clones only, not all of them. The sample shows over 20,000 clones, roughly 87% of them seen only once. Every patient's tumor was robustly positive for Merkel cell polyomavirus Large T antigen on immunohistochemistry. Material for sequencing was lymph node tissue. Receptors were obtained from a man in his forties or fifties with Merkel cell carcinoma.

The rearrangement joins TRBV19 to TRBJ2-1, with a tentative D call TRBD1 (5 bases). Germline V lookup: CDR1 LNHDA, CDR2 SQIVND (reference sequence). There are 14 residues in the CDR3. Between the trimmed V and J ends, which lost 4 bases and 1 base, there was a span of 8 bases. The CDR3 DNA is TGTGCCAGTAGTAAGACAGTTTCCTACAATGAGCAGTTCTTC. This gives the protein CASSKTVSYNEQFF.

This chain links TRBV5-1 with TRBJ2-1, with TRBD2 matching 12 bases. The CDR3 length is 15 residues. Per the germline V gene, CDR1 is SGHRS and CDR2 is YFSETQ. J gave up 8 bases and V 2 bases, and 5 bases lay outside the gene matches. CDR3 nucleotide sequence: TGCGCCAGCAGCTTACTAGCGGGGGGTATCCATGAGCAGTTCTTC. The encoded protein is CASSLLAGGIHEQFF.

The rearrangement joins TRBV25-1 to TRBJ1-2; D is undetermined. Trimming cost V 6 bases and J 4 bases, with 15 bases left between them. This CDR3 region has 14 residues. CDR1 and CDR2 from the germline V gene are MGHDK and SYGVNS. CDR3 nucleotides: TGTGCCAGCAGCACAATGGAGGGAGCCTATGGCTACACCTTC. Translating it yields CASSTMEGAYGYTF.

This chain links TRBV2 with TRBJ1-1; D ambiguous. V lost 2 bases and J 4 bases, leaving 8 bases between the germline ends. CDR3 length equals 13 residues. Germline values: CDR1 SNHLY, CDR2 FYNNEI. CDR3 DNA: TGTGCCAGCAGTGAAAACCGGGGCACTGAAGCTTTCTTT. Its protein is CASSENRGTEAFF.

DNA of the CDR3: TGTGCCAGCAGTCCCGACTTCCGGGGGAGCTCCTACAATGAGCAGTTCTTC. As protein: CASSPDFRGSSYNEQFF. The chain combines TRBV27 with TRBJ2-1, with D maybe TRBD2 (6 bases). This CDR3 has 17 amino acids. Germline V CDR1 and CDR2: MNHEY, SMNVEV (reference sequence). V was pared by 5 bases and J by 0 bases, with 17 bases between.

This chain links TRBV6-1 with TRBJ1-2; 12 bases line up with TRBD1. The CDR3 is 15 residues long. Trimming at V came to 6 bases and at J to 4 bases, leaving 6 bases not matched to a gene. In germline, CDR1 is MNHNS, CDR2 SASEGT. The CDR3 protein is CASSRGTGGGYGYTF. The CDR3 DNA is TGTGCCAGCAGCCGAGGGACAGGGGGCGGCTATGGCTACACCTTC.

CDR3 in DNA: TGTGCCAGCAGTTACGCGGGGACTGAAGCTTTCTTT. Protein: CASSYAGTEAFF. V is TRBV6-5 and J is TRBJ1-1; no firm D call. There are 12 residues in the CDR3. Germline V CDR1 and CDR2: MNHEY, SVGAGI. Trimming cost V 2 bases and J 5 bases, with 6 bases left between them.

This chain links TRBV7-9 with TRBJ1-1; 9 positions match TRBD1. The V segment lost 3 bases and the J segment 5 bases; nucleotides outside the gene matches: 7. Per the germline V gene, CDR1 is SEHNR and CDR2 is FQNEAQ (reference sequence). This CDR3 is 15 amino acids long. The CDR3 loop reads CASSFSLGQGTEAFF. Here the CDR3 DNA reads TGTGCCAGCAGCTTCTCCCTTGGACAGGGGACTGAAGCTTTCTTT.

The chain carries TRBV7-6 and TRBJ2-2; 7 bases are a match to TRBD1. V shed 3 bases, J shed 2 bases, and the junction held 9 bases outside the gene matches. The CDR3 consists of 17 residues. CDR1 is SGHVS and CDR2 is FNYEAQ in the germline V gene. In DNA, the CDR3 is TGTGCCAGCAGCTTTCTGGTGACAGGGCAAAACACCGGGGAGCTGTTTTTT. It codes for CASSFLVTGQNTGELFF.

The chain recombines TRBV7-6 with TRBJ2-7; D is possibly TRBD2 (5 bases). The CDR3 totals 16 residues. The V end was cut by 3 bases, the J end by 5 bases, with 20 bases between. Germline values: CDR1 SGHVS, CDR2 FNYEAQ. Here the CDR3 reads CASSFHKGATRDEQYF. In nucleotides, the CDR3 is TGTGCCAGCAGCTTCCACAAGGGCGCTACGCGGGACGAGCAGTACTTC.

This chain uses TRBV4-2 with TRBJ2-1; TRBD2 aligns across 7 bases. This CDR3 contains 15 residues. With 4 bases clipped from V and 3 bases from J, the junction kept 6 bases outside the gene matches. Germline V lookup: CDR1 LGHNA, CDR2 YNFKEQ. This CDR3 is CASSRSRDYYNEQFF. The CDR3, as DNA: TGTGCCAGCAGCCGCTCTAGGGACTACTACAATGAGCAGTTCTTC.

This chain links TRBV4-3 with TRBJ2-7; 10 positions agree with TRBD1. Trimming removed 0 bases from V and 4 bases from J; junction bases left unmatched: 3. CDR1 is LGHNA and CDR2 is YSLEER in the germline V gene. CDR3 length equals 15 residues. CDR3 in DNA: TGCGCCAGCAGCCAAGAGAAGGACAGGGGGTACGAGCAGTACTTC. Protein sequence: CASSQEKDRGYEQYF.

The rearrangement links TRBV28 to TRBJ1-3; D call uncertain. This CDR3 has 14 residues. Looked up from germline, CDR1 is MDHEN and CDR2 is SYDVKM. Trimming pared 4 bases from V and 3 bases from J, leaving 10 bases between. CDR3 region: CASSWSINGNTIYF. The CDR3 DNA is TGTGCCAGCAGTTGGAGCATTAATGGAAACACCATATATTTT.

The chain joins TRBV10-3 to TRBJ2-5, with 7 bases matching TRBD1. With V trimmed by 2 bases and J by 2 bases, 5 bases remained unmatched. The germline V gene has CDR1 ENHRY and CDR2 SYGVKD. The CDR3 runs 15 residues. The CDR3 DNA sequence: TGTGCCATCAGTGAGGACAGGGCGTTTCAAGAGACCCAGTACTTC. This gives the protein CAISEDRAFQETQYF.

The chain joins TRBV2 to TRBJ1-5; maybe TRBD1 (6 bases). The CDR3 has 14 residues. With 7 bases removed from V and 4 bases from J, the gap between germline ends came to 14 bases. Germline V gene data show CDR1 as SNHLY and CDR2 as FYNNEI. The CDR3 DNA reads as TGTGCCAGCAACCTGGACAGAACAAATCAGCCCCAGCATTTT. Amino acids: CASNLDRTNQPQHF.

This clone has a handful of counts. This chain joins TRBV11-2 and TRBJ2-3, with 10 bases that match TRBD2. The CDR3 is 16 amino acids. Germline CDR1 reads SGHAT; CDR2 reads FQNNGV. V trimming: 5 bases; J trimming: 3 bases; junction bases outside the gene matches: 8. The CDR3 sequence is CASSLISSGRTDTQYF. In DNA form, the CDR3 reads TGTGCCAGCAGCCTCATTTCTAGCGGGAGAACAGATACGCAGTATTTT.